A single T cell receptor (beta chain) is shown here with its context. Clones were read by immunoSEQ multiplex PCR, and TCRdb kept only the in-frame ones, dropping some. The repertoire holds some 150,000 clones, with approximately 81% as singletons. CDR3 length: 15 residues. Germline V gene data show CDR1 as ENHRY and CDR2 as SYGVKD. Trimming took 3 bases from V and 1 from J, leaving 12 bases between them. This specimen comes from a study of blood T cell repertoires in COVID-19. This TCR derives from a human donor in a cohort sampled during active COVID-19. The sequenced material came from peripheral blood. This chain uses TRBV10-3 with TRBJ2-5, with a possible D match to TRBD1 (5 bases). The CDR3 is CAISENRNIQETQYF. DNA of the CDR3: TGTGCCATCAGTGAAAACAGGAATATCCAAGAGACCCAGTACTTC.